The 12 T cell receptor beta chains below were found in one sample sequenced in a study of cytomegalovirus exposure and HLA in healthy donors. TCRdb keeps only in-frame clones here, not all; method: immunoSEQ multiplex PCR. Here the sample spans 150,000 to 200,000 clones, 95% to 97% being singletons. The sample was PBMCs. The receptors originated from a woman under 30 in good health and CMV-seronegative.

V and J are TRBV9 and TRBJ2-5, with TRBD2 identical over 9 bases. The CDR3 is 14 residues long. J was trimmed by 4 bases and V by 0 bases; bases with no gene match: 1. Germline V gene lookup returns CDR1 SGDLS and CDR2 YYNGEE. The CDR3 bases are TGTGCCAGCAGCGTAGGCGGGGGGGCAGAGACCCAGTACTTC. Its translation: CASSVGGGAETQYF.

V and J are TRBV5-5 and TRBJ2-3; 9 bases are shared with TRBD2. Germline trimming cut 3 bases from V and 1 base from J; bases unmatched to any gene: 0. CDR1 SGHKS and CDR2 YYEKEE come from the germline V gene (reference sequence). This CDR3 is built from 14 residues. The CDR3 here is CASSSSGGTDTQYF. As DNA, the CDR3 is TGTGCCAGCAGCTCTAGCGGGGGCACAGATACGCAGTATTTT.

The rearrangement joins TRBV6-5 to TRBJ1-1, with D possibly being TRBD1 (5 bases). Trimming took 8 bases from V and 6 from J, leaving 10 bases between them. The CDR3 length is 11 residues. Germline V lookup: CDR1 MNHEY, CDR2 SVGAGI. CDR3 in amino acids: CASRGGAEAFF. The CDR3 region has the DNA TGTGCCAGCCGGGGGGGGGCTGAAGCTTTCTTT.

The chain links TRBV7-2 to TRBJ1-2, with 10 bases fitting TRBD1. Trimming cost V 5 bases and J 8 bases; bases outside gene matches: 11. The germline V gene has CDR1 SGHTA and CDR2 FQGNSA. The CDR3 sequence is 15 residues long. The CDR3 is CASSLRQGAGGGYTF. Here the CDR3 DNA reads TGTGCCAGCAGCCTAAGACAGGGGGCGGGCGGCGGCTACACCTTC.

DNA for the CDR3: TGCGCCTGCTCCGGGACAGGGGCAAACACTGAAGCTTTCTTT. As protein: CACSGTGANTEAFF. The V call is TRBV4-1, the J call TRBJ1-1, with 10 nucleotides matching TRBD1. The CDR3 totals 14 residues. Germline V CDR1 and CDR2: MGHRA, YSYEKL. The junction had 8 bases not matched to a gene; V was cut back by 11 bases and J by 2 bases.

This rearrangement joins TRBV6-5 to TRBJ2-3; 10 bases line up with TRBD2. Germline trimming cut 5 bases from V and 3 bases from J; bases unmatched to any gene: 5. CDR1 is MNHEY and CDR2 is SVGAGI in the germline V gene. The CDR3 contains 15 residues. DNA for the CDR3: TGTGCCAGCAGTATACGGACTAGCGGTACAGATACGCAGTATTTT. Its protein product is CASSIRTSGTDTQYF.

J is TRBJ1-5 and V is TRBV16, with TRBD1 identical over 7 bases. Germline CDR1 reads KGHSY; CDR2 reads FQNENV. J gave up 2 bases and V 7 bases, and 5 bases lay outside the gene matches. The CDR3 has 14 amino acids. The CDR3 loop reads CASMQGGGNQPQHF. The CDR3 DNA follows: TGTGCCAGCATGCAGGGGGGCGGCAATCAGCCCCAGCATTTT.

The rearrangement joins TRBV14 to TRBJ1-1, with 9 nucleotides matching TRBD1. Germline trimming cut 2 bases from V and 4 bases from J; bases unmatched to any gene: 5. This CDR3 is 15 amino acids long. Germline CDR1 is SGHDN and CDR2 is FVKESK. The CDR3 spells CASSQPTGGGTEAFF. The DNA of the CDR3 is TGTGCCAGCAGCCAACCAACAGGGGGCGGCACTGAAGCTTTCTTT.

Turning to this clone: Other DNA sequences in this specimen translate into the identical CDR3. The J gene is TRBJ1-2, the V gene TRBV7-8; no firm D call. The V end was cut by 1 base, the J end by 0 bases, with 3 bases between. Germline-derived CDR1 and CDR2 are SGHVS and FQNEAQ. This CDR3 spans 13 amino acids. CDR3 loop: CASSLDTNYGYTF. In DNA form, the CDR3 reads TGTGCCAGCAGCTTAGACACTAACTATGGCTACACCTTC.

This chain connects TRBV5-6 to TRBJ1-1; 7 nucleotides line up with TRBD1. Germline lookup yields CDR1 SGHDT and CDR2 YYEEEE. After removal of 6 bases from V and 3 bases from J, the junction contained 8 bases not matched to a gene. The CDR3 totals 14 residues. Written as DNA, the CDR3 is TGTGCCAGCATCAAGAACAGGGGTTACACTGAAGCTTTCTTT. Protein sequence: CASIKNRGYTEAFF.

The chain uses TRBV12-5 and TRBJ2-7; 8 positions match TRBD2. Germline trimming cut 1 base from V and 5 bases from J; bases unmatched to any gene: 10. The CDR3 consists of 16 residues. From germline, CDR1 is LGHNT and CDR2 FRNRAP. CDR3 nucleotides: TGTGCTAGTGGTTTGGGGGGGAGCGGGGGAAAGAACGAGCAGTACTTC. This encodes CASGLGGSGGKNEQYF.

The V gene is TRBV10-3, the J gene TRBJ2-1; D gene unclear. With 11 bases removed from V and 10 bases from J, the gap between germline ends came to 18 bases. The germline V gene has CDR1 ENHRY and CDR2 SYGVKD. CDR3 length equals 12 residues. CDR3 residues: CASHSSVEEQFF. The DNA for the CDR3 is TGTGCCTCCCATTCAAGCGTCGAAGAGCAGTTCTTC.